The 3 T cell receptor beta chains below come from one sample, sequenced in a study of CD8 T cells in ankylosing spondylitis. Via MiXCR, TCRdb re-called the 5' RACE reads, giving one row per CDR3 protein. The sample consists of 200,000 to 300,000 distinct CDR3 sequences, about 10% of them appearing once. Material for sequencing was blood, either unsorted or a sorted T cell fraction (not recorded which). These receptors all come from a male donor with ankylosing spondylitis or in good health (not recorded which).

As regards this clonotype: This may arise from a read error, as a much more abundant clone is one base away. The J gene is TRBJ1-1, the V gene TRBV20-1, with D possibly TRBD1 on 5 matching bases. The CDR3 length is 17 residues. Germline V gene lookup returns CDR1 DFQATT and CDR2 SNEGSKA (reference sequence). The CDR3 DNA follows: TGCAGTACTAGAGTTCGTCTTCTTAGGGCAGGGAAAACTGAAGCTTTCTTT. It specifies CSTRVRLLRAGKTEAFF.

The V gene is TRBV24-1, the J gene TRBJ2-5; possibly TRBD1 for D (5 bases). This CDR3 has 15 residues. CDR1 KGHDR and CDR2 SFDVKD come from the germline V gene. V was trimmed by 5 bases and J by 0 bases, leaving 12 bases between them. CDR3 region: CATSASQGNQETQYF. The CDR3 DNA follows: TGTGCCACCAGTGCTTCCCAGGGTAACCAAGAGACCCAGTACTTC.

On this clonotype itself: A much larger clonotype is one base distant, so this may be a read error. The V gene is TRBV20-1, the J gene TRBJ2-5; no definite D call. The CDR3 is 15 residues long. With 1 base removed from V and 2 bases from J, the gap between germline ends came to 14 bases. Germline lookup yields CDR1 DFQATT and CDR2 SNEGSKA (reference sequence). The CDR3 DNA follows: TGCAGTGCTAGAGGGGTTTGCCCAGCACAAGAGACCCAGTACTTC. Translation: CSARGVCPAQETQYF.